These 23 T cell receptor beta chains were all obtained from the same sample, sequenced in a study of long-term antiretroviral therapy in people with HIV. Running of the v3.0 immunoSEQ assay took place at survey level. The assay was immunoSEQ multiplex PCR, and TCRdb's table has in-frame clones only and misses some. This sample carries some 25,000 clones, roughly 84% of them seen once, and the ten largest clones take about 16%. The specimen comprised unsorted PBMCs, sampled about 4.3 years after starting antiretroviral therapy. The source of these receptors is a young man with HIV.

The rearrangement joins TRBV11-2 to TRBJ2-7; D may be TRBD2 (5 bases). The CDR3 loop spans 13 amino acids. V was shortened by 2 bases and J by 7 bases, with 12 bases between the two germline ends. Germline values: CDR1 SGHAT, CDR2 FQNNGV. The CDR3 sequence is CASSLSPGREQYF. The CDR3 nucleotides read TGTGCCAGCAGCTTAAGCCCGGGGAGAGAGCAGTACTTC.

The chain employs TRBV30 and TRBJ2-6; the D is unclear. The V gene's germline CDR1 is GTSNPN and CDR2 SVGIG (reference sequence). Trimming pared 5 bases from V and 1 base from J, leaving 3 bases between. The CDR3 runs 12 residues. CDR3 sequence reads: CAWASGANVLTF. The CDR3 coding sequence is TGTGCCTGGGCTTCTGGGGCCAACGTCCTGACTTTC.

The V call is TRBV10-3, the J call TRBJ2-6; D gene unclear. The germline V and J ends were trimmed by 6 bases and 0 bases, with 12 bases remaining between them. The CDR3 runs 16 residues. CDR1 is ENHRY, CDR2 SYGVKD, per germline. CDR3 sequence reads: CAISERSRSGANVLTF. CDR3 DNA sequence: TGTGCCATCAGCGAAAGGTCCCGCTCTGGGGCCAACGTCCTGACTTTC.

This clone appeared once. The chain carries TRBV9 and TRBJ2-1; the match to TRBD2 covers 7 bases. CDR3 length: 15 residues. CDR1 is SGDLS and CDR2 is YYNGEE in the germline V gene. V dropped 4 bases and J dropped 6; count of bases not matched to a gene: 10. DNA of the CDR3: TGTGCCAGCAGCACGAGCGGGATTGGTGGCAATGAGCAGTTCTTC. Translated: CASSTSGIGGNEQFF.

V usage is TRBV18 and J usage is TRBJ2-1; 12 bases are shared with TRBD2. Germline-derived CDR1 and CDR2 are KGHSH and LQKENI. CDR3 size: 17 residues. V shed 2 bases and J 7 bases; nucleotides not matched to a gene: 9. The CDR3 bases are TGTGCCAGCTCACCAAACGCCCTCGGGACTAGCGGGAATGAGCAGTTCTTC. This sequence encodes CASSPNALGTSGNEQFF.

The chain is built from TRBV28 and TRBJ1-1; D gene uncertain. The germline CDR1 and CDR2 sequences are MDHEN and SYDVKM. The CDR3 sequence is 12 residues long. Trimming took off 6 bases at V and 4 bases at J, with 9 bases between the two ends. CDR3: CASSLEGTEAFF. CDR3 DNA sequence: TGTGCCAGCAGCCTGGAGGGCACTGAAGCTTTCTTT. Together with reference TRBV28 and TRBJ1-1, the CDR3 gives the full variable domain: DVKVTQSSRYLVKRTGEKVFLECVQDMDHENMFWYRQDPGLGLRLIYFSYDVKMKEKGDIPEGYSVSREKKERFSLILESASTNQTSMYLCASSLEGTEAFFGQGTRLTVV.

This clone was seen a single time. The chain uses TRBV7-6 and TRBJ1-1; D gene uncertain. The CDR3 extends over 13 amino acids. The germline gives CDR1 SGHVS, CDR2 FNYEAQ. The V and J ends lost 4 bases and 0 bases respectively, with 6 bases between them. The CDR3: CASSSTMNTEAFF. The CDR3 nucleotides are TGTGCCAGCAGCTCCACCATGAACACTGAAGCTTTCTTT.

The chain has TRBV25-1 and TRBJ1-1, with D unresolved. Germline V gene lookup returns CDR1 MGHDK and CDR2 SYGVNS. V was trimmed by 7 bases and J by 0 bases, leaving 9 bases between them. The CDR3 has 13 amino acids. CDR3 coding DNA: TGTGCCAGCACCACAACTCTGAACACTGAAGCTTTCTTT. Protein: CASTTTLNTEAFF.

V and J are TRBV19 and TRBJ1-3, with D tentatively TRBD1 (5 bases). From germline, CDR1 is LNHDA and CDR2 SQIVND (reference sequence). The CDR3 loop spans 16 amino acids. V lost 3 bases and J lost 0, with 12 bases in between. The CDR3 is CASSIPGLSSGNTIYF. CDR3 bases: TGTGCCAGTAGTATTCCGGGGCTTTCCTCTGGAAACACCATATATTTT.

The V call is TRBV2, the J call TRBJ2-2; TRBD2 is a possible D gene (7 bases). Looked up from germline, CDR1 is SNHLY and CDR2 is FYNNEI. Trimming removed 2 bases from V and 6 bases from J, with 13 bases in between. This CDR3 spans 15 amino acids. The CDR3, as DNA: TGTGCCAGCAGTGAAACGGGGGGCAGGTCCGGGGAGCTGTTTTTT. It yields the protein CASSETGGRSGELFF.

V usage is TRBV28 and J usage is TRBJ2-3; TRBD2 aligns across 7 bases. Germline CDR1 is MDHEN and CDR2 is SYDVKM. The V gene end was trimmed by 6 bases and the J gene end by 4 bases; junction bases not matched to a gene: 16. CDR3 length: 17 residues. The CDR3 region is CASSPKHSGGNPDTQYF. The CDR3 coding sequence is TGTGCCAGCAGCCCCAAACATTCGGGAGGAAACCCAGATACGCAGTATTTT.

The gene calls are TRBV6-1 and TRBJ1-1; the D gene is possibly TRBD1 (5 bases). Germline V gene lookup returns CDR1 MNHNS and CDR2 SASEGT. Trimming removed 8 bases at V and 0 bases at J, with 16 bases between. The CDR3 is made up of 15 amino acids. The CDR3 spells CASRRGRALNTEAFF. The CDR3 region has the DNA TGTGCCAGCCGGCGGGGCAGGGCGTTGAACACTGAAGCTTTCTTT.

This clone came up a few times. The CDR3, as DNA: TGTGCCAGCAGCCAAGGGACCGGGGCTGGCTACACCTTC. Its protein is CASSQGTGAGYTF. This chain uses TRBV7-9 with TRBJ1-2; TRBD1 is a possible D gene (5 bases). CDR1 SEHNR and CDR2 FQNEAQ come from the germline V gene (reference sequence). The length of the CDR3 is 13 residues. V was cut by 5 bases and J by 7 bases, with 14 bases left in between.

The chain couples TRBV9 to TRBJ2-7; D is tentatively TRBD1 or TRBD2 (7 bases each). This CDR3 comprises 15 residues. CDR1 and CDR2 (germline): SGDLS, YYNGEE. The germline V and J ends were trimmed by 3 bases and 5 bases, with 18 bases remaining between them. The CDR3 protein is CASSAEDREGDEQYF. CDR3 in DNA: TGTGCCAGCAGCGCGGAAGACAGGGAGGGTGACGAGCAGTACTTC.

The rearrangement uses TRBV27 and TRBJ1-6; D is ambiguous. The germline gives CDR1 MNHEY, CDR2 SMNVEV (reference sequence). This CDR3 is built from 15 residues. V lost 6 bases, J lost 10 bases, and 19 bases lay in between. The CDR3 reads CASRVEGAQRSPLHF. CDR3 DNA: TGTGCCAGCAGGGTGGAGGGTGCGCAGCGCTCACCCCTCCACTTT.

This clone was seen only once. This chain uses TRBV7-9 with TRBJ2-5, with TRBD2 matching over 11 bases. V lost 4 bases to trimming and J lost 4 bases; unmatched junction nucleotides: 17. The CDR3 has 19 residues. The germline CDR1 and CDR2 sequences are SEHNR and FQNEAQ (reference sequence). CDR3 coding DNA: TGTGCCAGCAGCTCCCCCACCGGGACTAGCGGCCCGGCGGGAGAGACCCAGTACTTC. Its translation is CASSSPTGTSGPAGETQYF.

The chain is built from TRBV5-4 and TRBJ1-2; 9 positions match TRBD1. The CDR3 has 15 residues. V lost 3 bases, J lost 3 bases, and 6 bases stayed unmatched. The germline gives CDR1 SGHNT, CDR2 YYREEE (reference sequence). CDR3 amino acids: CASSSGTGHYYGYTF. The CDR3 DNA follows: TGTGCCAGCAGCTCCGGGACAGGGCACTACTATGGCTACACCTTC.

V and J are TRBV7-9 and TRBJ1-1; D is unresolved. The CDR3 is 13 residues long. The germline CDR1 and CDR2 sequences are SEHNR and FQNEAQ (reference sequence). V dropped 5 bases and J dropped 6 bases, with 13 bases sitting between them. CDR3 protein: CASSPQVGAEAFF. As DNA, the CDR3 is TGTGCCAGCAGCCCCCAGGTTGGGGCTGAAGCTTTCTTT.

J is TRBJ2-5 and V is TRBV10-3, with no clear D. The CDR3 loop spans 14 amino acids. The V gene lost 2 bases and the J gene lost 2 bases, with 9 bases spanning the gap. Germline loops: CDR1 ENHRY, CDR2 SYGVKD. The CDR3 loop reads CAISERSSQETQYF. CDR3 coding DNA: TGTGCCATCAGTGAGAGGAGCTCGCAAGAGACCCAGTACTTC.

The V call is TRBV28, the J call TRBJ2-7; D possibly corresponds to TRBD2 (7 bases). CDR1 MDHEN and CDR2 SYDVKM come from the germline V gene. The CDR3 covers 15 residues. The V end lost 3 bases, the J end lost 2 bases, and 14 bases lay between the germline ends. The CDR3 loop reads CASSLRGPATYEQYF. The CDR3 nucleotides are TGTGCCAGCAGTTTGCGGGGGCCCGCCACCTACGAGCAGTACTTC.

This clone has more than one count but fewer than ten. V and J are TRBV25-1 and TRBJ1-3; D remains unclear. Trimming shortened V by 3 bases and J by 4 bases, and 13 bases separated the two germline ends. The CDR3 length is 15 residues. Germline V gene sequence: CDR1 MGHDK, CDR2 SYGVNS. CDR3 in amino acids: CASSDGGDGGNTIYF. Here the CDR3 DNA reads TGTGCCAGCAGTGATGGCGGGGATGGAGGAAACACCATATATTTT. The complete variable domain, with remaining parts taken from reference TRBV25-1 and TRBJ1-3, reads EADIYQTPRYLVIGTGKKITLECSQTMGHDKMYWYQQDPGMELHLIHYSYGVNSTEKGDLSSESTVSRIRTEHFPLTLESARPSHTSQYLCASSDGGDGGNTIYFGEGSWLTVV.

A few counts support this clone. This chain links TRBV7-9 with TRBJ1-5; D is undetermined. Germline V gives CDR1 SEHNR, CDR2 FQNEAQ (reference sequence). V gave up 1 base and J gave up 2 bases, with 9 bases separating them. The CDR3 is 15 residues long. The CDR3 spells CASSLDGEGNQPQHF. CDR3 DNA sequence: TGTGCCAGCAGCTTAGACGGGGAGGGCAATCAGCCCCAGCATTTT.

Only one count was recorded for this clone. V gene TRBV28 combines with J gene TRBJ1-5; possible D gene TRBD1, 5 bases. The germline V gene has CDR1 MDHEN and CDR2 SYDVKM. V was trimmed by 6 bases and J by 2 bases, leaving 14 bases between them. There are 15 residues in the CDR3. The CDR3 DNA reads TGTGCCAGCAGGCCGGCAGGGTATGGCAATCAGCCCCAGCATTTT. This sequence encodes CASRPAGYGNQPQHF.